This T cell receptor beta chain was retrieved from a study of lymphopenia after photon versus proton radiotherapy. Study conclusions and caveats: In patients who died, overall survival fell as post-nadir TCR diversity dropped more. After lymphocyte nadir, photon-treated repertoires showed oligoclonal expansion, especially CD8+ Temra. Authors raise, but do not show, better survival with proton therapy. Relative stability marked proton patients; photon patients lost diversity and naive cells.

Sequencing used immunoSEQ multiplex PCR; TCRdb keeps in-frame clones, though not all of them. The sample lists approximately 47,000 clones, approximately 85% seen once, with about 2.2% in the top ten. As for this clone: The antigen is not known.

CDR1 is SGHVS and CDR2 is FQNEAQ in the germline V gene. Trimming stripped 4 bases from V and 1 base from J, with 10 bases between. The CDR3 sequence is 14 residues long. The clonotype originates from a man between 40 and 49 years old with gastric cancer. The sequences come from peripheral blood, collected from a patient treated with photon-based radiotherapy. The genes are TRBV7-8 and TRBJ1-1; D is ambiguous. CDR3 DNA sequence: TGTGCCAGCAGCTCAGGAGACGGGAACACTGAAGCTTTCTTT. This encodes CASSSGDGNTEAFF.